This passage covers 10 T cell receptor beta chains from one sample sequenced in a study of blood T cell repertoires in COVID-19. Sequencing was performed with immunoSEQ multiplex PCR; in TCRdb, only in-frame clones are kept and a portion is missing. The table lists roughly 190,000 clones, approximately 79% of them singletons. Source material: peripheral blood. These receptors came from a man aged 25 to 40 with active or convalescent COVID-19.

The chain links TRBV15 to TRBJ2-1, with a tentative D call TRBD1 (8 bases). V was trimmed by 1 base and J by 7 bases, leaving 20 bases between them. This CDR3 contains 17 residues. Looked up from germline, CDR1 is LNHNV and CDR2 is YYDKDF (reference sequence). The CDR3 spells CATSRVPGQGGGNEQFF. The CDR3 nucleotides read TGTGCCACCAGCAGAGTGCCAGGACAGGGAGGGGGGAATGAGCAGTTCTTC.

DNA of the CDR3: TGTGCCAGCAGTCAACAGGGATACAGTGGCTACAATGAGCAGTTCTTC. As protein: CASSQQGYSGYNEQFF. The chain joins TRBV2 to TRBJ2-1, with D perhaps matching TRBD1 (6 bases). The V end was cut by 5 bases, the J end by 3 bases, with 17 bases between. CDR3 length: 16 residues. Germline CDR1 is SNHLY and CDR2 is FYNNEI.

The chain recombines TRBV18 with TRBJ1-1, with D uncertain. Trimming pared 5 bases from V and 6 bases from J, leaving 16 bases between. The CDR3 is made up of 14 amino acids. Germline CDR1 is KGHSH and CDR2 is LQKENI. DNA of the CDR3: TGTGCCAGCTCAGTAGGTGCAAACGGGGCTGAAGCTTTCTTT. Translating it yields CASSVGANGAEAFF.

The rearrangement uses TRBV3-1 (or the pseudogene TRBV3-2) and TRBJ1-6, with TRBD1 matching 8 bases. Germline V gene sequence: CDR1 LGHDT, CDR2 YNNKEL (reference sequence). The CDR3 covers 15 residues. V shed 8 bases, J shed 5 bases, and the junction held 8 bases outside the gene matches. The CDR3 is CASGTWGQDNSPLHF. In DNA form, the CDR3 reads TGTGCCAGCGGGACTTGGGGACAGGATAATTCACCCCTCCACTTT.

The CDR3 bases are TGTGCCATCACCTCGGACAGGGAGAATGAGCAGTTCTTC. This translates into CAITSDRENEQFF. The gene calls are TRBV10-3 and TRBJ2-1; 8 nucleotides line up with TRBD1. Germline CDR1 and CDR2: ENHRY and SYGVKD. V gave up 7 bases and J gave up 7 bases; unmatched junction bases: 6. CDR3 length: 13 residues.

The chain is built from TRBV14 and TRBJ1-1; D is undetermined. Germline CDR1 and CDR2: SGHDN and FVKESK. The length of the CDR3 is 15 residues. Between the trimmed V and J ends, which lost 0 bases and 3 bases, there was a span of 11 bases. The CDR3 sequence is CASSQEALRDTEAFF. The DNA for the CDR3 is TGTGCCAGCAGCCAAGAGGCCCTCCGGGACACTGAAGCTTTCTTT.

V usage is TRBV6-6 and J usage is TRBJ2-4; 8 bases line up with TRBD2. The CDR3 is 13 residues long. Germline V gene sequence: CDR1 MNHNY, CDR2 SVGAGI (reference sequence). J gave up 9 bases and V 5 bases, and 6 bases lay outside the gene matches. The CDR3 sequence: CASSGSGNGIQYF. DNA of the CDR3: TGTGCCAGCAGTGGTAGCGGGAACGGCATTCAGTACTTC.

The chain couples TRBV4-1 to TRBJ2-5; a possible D gene is TRBD2 (6 bases). Germline CDR1 reads MGHRA; CDR2 reads YSYEKL. V was pared by 4 bases and J by 4 bases, with 19 bases between. The CDR3 totals 16 residues. CDR3 nucleotide sequence: TGCGCCAGCAGCCTCGTAGGGGACTCCGGGCGAGAGACCCAGTACTTC. It specifies CASSLVGDSGRETQYF.

The rearrangement joins TRBV6-2 or TRBV6-3 to TRBJ2-2; D is perhaps TRBD2 (8 bases). V was clipped by 0 bases and J by 6 bases, with 17 bases between them. The CDR3 is made up of 17 amino acids. Germline loops: CDR1 MNHEY, CDR2 SVGEGT. The CDR3: CASSYSGRGRFSGELFF. The CDR3 nucleotides are TGTGCCAGCAGTTACTCCGGGAGGGGGCGGTTTTCCGGGGAGCTGTTTTTT.

The chain has TRBV10-3 and TRBJ1-6, with 9 bases aligning to TRBD1. The CDR3 spans 14 residues. V dropped 9 bases and J dropped 6; count of bases not matched to a gene: 6. Germline CDR1 reads ENHRY; CDR2 reads SYGVKD. The CDR3 DNA follows: TGTGCCATACAAACAGGGGGCCCTAATTCACCCCTCCACTTT. Translation gives CAIQTGGPNSPLHF.